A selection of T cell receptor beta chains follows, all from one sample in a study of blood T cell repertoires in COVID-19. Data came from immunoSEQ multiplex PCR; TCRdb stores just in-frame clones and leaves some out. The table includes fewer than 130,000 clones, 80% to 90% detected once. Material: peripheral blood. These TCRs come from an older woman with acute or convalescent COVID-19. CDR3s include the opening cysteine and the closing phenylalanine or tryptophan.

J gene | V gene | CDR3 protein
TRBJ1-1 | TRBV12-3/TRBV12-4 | CASSRPGTGATFF
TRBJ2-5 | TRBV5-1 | CASSSSGGRETQYF
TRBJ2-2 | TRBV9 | CASRTGWNTGELFF
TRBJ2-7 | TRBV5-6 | CASSSRTGTYEQYF
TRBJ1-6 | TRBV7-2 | CASSLESGTGGSPLHF
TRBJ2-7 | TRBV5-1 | CASSSNSYEQYF
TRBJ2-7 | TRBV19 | CASSMRASEQYF
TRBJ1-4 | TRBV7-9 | CASSHTDRDEKLFF
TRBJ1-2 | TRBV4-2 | CASSQDPQQGAGYTF
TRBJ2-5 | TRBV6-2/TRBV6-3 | CASSPRRETQYF
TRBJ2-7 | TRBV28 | CASSSRGSSYEQYF
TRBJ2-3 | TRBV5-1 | CASTSHRVGTDTQYF
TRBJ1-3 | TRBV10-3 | CAIRDRGYGTIYF
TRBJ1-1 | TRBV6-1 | CASSDRTGGAAFF
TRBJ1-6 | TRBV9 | CASSVGGQGSSPLHF
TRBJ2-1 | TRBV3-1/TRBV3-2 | CASSDPGLGGNEQFF
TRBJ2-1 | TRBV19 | CASSMRDRGGNEQFF
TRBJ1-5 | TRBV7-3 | CASSLSPGVNQPQHF
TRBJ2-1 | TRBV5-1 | CASSLSGAYNEQFF
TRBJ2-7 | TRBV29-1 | CSVAHGQGGREQYF
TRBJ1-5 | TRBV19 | CASSIDIGVRNQPQHF
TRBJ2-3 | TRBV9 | CASSPRQGVRGTDTQYF
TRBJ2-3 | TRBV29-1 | CSVGQGTDTQYF
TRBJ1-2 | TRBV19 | CASSIGGVQVYGYTF
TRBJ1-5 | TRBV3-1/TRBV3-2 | CASSPRYEVFQPQHF
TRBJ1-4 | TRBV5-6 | CASSLHLTGSNEKLFF
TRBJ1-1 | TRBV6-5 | CASRQGAEHGRLAFF
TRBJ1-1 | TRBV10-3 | CAISGPTTGYFTEAFF
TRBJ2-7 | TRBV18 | CASSPREGKGEQYF
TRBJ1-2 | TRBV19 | CASSDGTDGYGYTF
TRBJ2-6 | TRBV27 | CASSSGWANVLTF
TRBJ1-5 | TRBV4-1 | CASSQGQNNQPQHF
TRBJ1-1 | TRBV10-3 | CAATGGGVYTEAFF
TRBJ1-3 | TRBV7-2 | CASSFIGRDTIYF
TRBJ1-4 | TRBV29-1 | CSVQSSEKLFF
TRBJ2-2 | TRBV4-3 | CASSQALELTGELFF
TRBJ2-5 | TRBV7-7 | CASSLADQPGTQYF
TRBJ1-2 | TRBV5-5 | CASSLAQGVNGYTF
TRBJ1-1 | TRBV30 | CAWNTGGGTEAFF
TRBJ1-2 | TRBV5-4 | CASSQGQGDRVGYGYTF
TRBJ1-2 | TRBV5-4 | CASSLELDFISGYTF
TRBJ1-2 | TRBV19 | CASSTGQNYGYTF
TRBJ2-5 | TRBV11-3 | CASSLDRREETQYF
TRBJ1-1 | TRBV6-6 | CASSFQEGNTEAFF